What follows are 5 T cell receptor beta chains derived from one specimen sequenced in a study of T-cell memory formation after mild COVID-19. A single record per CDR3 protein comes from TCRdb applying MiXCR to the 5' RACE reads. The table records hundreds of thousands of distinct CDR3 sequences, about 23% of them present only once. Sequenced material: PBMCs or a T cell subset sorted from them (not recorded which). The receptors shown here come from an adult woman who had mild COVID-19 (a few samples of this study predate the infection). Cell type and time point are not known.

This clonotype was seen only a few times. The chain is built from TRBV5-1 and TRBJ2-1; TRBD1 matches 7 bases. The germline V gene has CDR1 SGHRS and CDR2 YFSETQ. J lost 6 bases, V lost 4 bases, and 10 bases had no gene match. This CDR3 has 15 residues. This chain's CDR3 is CASSPWTGSSNEQFF. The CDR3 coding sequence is TGCGCCAGCAGCCCGTGGACAGGTTCTTCCAATGAGCAGTTCTTC.

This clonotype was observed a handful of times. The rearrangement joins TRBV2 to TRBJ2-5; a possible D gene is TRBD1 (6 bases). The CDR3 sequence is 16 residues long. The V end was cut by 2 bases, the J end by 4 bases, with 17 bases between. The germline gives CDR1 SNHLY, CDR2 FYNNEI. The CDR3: CASSEKGTIGGETQYF. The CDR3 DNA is TGTGCCAGCAGTGAAAAGGGCACAATAGGGGGAGAGACCCAGTACTTC.

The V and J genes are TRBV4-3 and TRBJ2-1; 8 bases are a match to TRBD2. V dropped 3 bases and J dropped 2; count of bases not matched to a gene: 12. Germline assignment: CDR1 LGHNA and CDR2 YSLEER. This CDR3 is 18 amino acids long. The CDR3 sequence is CASSHEPFGSGTYNEQFF. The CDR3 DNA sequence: TGCGCCAGCAGCCATGAGCCATTTGGTAGCGGGACCTACAATGAGCAGTTCTTC.

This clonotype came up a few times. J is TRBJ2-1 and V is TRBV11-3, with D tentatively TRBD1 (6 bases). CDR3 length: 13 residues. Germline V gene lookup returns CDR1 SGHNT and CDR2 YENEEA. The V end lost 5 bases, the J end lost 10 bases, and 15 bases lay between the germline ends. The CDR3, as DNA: TGTGCCAGCAGCCACTTTGGGGGCATCGAGCAGTTCTTC. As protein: CASSHFGGIEQFF.

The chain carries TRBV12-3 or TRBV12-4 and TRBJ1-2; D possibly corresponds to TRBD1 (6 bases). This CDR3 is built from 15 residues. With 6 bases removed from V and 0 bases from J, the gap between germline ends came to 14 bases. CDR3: CASRENRVSNYGYTF. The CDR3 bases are TGTGCCAGCAGGGAAAACAGGGTCTCTAACTATGGCTACACCTTC.